These 29 T cell receptor beta chains were all obtained from the same sample, sequenced in a study of response to subunit inactivated influenza vaccine. TCRdb used MiXCR to reprocess the RT-PCR reads, holding one entry per CDR3 protein. Seen here are more than 700,000 distinct CDR3 sequences, around 21% observed once, and the top ten hold around 9.6%. The sample consisted of PBMCs from blood, taken approximately 5 days after vaccination. These receptor sequences come from a man aged 50-60 years who received an inactivated influenza vaccine.

This chain uses TRBV18 with TRBJ2-7; TRBD2 matches at 7 bases. The CDR3 has 13 amino acids. Losses at the gene ends were 2 bases for V and 5 bases for J; bases not matched to a gene: 3. Germline V gives CDR1 KGHSH, CDR2 LQKENI. The CDR3 is CASSPTSENEQYF. The CDR3 DNA reads TGTGCCAGCTCACCAACTAGCGAGAACGAGCAGTACTTC. Drawing the rest from reference TRBV18 and TRBJ2-7, the complete variable domain is NAGVMQNPRHLVRRRGQEARLRCSPMKGHSHVYWYRQLPEEGLKFMVYLQKENIIDESGMPKERFSAEFPKEGPSILRIQQVVRGDSAAYFCASSPTSENEQYFGPGTRLTVT.

The CDR3 spells CASSLGMGQGALDEQFF. The CDR3 DNA sequence: TGTGCCAGCAGCTTAGGGATGGGACAGGGGGCTCTGGATGAGCAGTTCTTC. The chain has TRBV7-9 and TRBJ2-1, with 12 bases matching TRBD1. Germline lookup yields CDR1 SEHNR and CDR2 FQNEAQ (reference sequence). CDR3 length: 17 amino acids. Unmatched junction bases numbered 9, after V lost 1 base and J lost 8 bases. Together with reference TRBV7-9 and TRBJ2-1, the CDR3 gives the full variable domain: DTGVSQNPRHKITKRGQNVTFRCDPISEHNRLYWYRQTLGQGPEFLTYFQNEAQLEKSRLLSDRFSAERPKGSFSTLEIQRTEQGDSAMYLCASSLGMGQGALDEQFFGPGTRLTVL.

In its sample, this clonotype was seen a few times. This chain uses TRBV5-5 with TRBJ2-3; no definite D call. The germline CDR1 and CDR2 sequences are SGHKS and YYEKEE (reference sequence). The V end was cut by 6 bases, the J end by 6 bases, with 11 bases between. This CDR3 contains 12 residues. The DNA of the CDR3 is TGTGCCAGCACCCTCGAGAGCGATACGCAGTATTTT. It codes for CASTLESDTQYF. Using reference TRBV5-5 and TRBJ2-3 for the parts outside the CDR3, the full variable domain is DAGVTQSPTHLIKTRGQQVTLRCSPISGHKSVSWYQQVLGQGPQFIFQYYEKEERGRGNFPDRFSARQFPNYSSELNVNALLLGDSALYLCASTLESDTQYFGPGTRLTVL.

This clonotype was seen repeatedly, ten times or more. This rearrangement joins TRBV12-3 or TRBV12-4 to TRBJ1-5; D is uncertain. The CDR3 has 14 residues. V was cut by 8 bases and J by 3 bases, with 14 bases left in between. CDR3 loop: CASGSGAFNQPQHF. In DNA, the CDR3 is TGTGCCAGCGGGTCAGGCGCTTTCAATCAGCCCCAGCATTTT.

The rearrangement links TRBV29-1 to TRBJ2-3, with D unclear. Germline V CDR1 and CDR2: SQVTM, ANQGSEA. The V end was cut by 4 bases, the J end by 0 bases, with 8 bases between. The CDR3 spans 13 residues. The CDR3: CSVGRGSTDTQYF. The CDR3 nucleotides are TGCAGCGTTGGTCGAGGCAGCACAGATACGCAGTATTTT.

V usage is TRBV6-5 and J usage is TRBJ2-5; 7 bases fit TRBD2. This CDR3 has 15 residues. Germline values: CDR1 MNHEY, CDR2 SVGAGI. V lost 4 bases, J lost 1 base, and 6 bases stayed unmatched. CDR3 nucleotide sequence: TGTGCCAGCAGTTTCCTCGAGCGGGGCCAAGAGACCCAGTACTTC. Protein product: CASSFLERGQETQYF.

This chain uses TRBV6-5 with TRBJ2-2, with a tentative D call TRBD2 (6 bases). This CDR3 comprises 16 residues. Trimming left V 3 bases short and J 7 bases short, with 18 bases between. Per germline, CDR1 MNHEY and CDR2 SVGAGI. The CDR3 DNA reads TGTGCCAGCAGTTATCGGCGGGAATCCTGGGGCGGGGAGCTGTTTTTT. This gives the protein CASSYRRESWGGELFF.

The table lists this clonotype with a few counts. The J gene is TRBJ2-3, the V gene TRBV5-5; TRBD2 is a possible D gene (6 bases). Trimming removed 0 bases at V and 6 bases at J, with 11 bases between. Germline values: CDR1 SGHKS, CDR2 YYEKEE (reference sequence). The CDR3 has 14 amino acids. CDR3 sequence: CASSLGAGRDTQYF. The CDR3 coding sequence is TGTGCCAGCAGCTTGGGGGCAGGGAGGGATACGCAGTATTTT.

The CDR3 reads CASSQGTGFEQYF. Written as DNA, the CDR3 is TGTGCCAGCTCGCAGGGGACAGGGTTCGAGCAGTACTTC. The V call is TRBV18, the J call TRBJ2-7; 9 bases are a match to TRBD1. This CDR3 is 13 amino acids long. After removal of 6 bases from V and 6 bases from J, the junction contained 6 bases not matched to a gene. CDR1 and CDR2 from the germline V gene are KGHSH and LQKENI. Supplemented by reference TRBV18 and TRBJ2-7, the full variable domain reads NAGVMQNPRHLVRRRGQEARLRCSPMKGHSHVYWYRQLPEEGLKFMVYLQKENIIDESGMPKERFSAEFPKEGPSILRIQQVVRGDSAAYFCASSQGTGFEQYFGPGTRLTVT.

This clonotype came up many times. The chain couples TRBV28 to TRBJ2-3; TRBD1 aligns across 7 bases. Trimming removed 6 bases from V and 1 base from J; junction bases left unmatched: 4. The CDR3 length is 14 residues. Germline CDR1 MDHEN, CDR2 SYDVKM. As DNA, the CDR3 is TGTGCCAGCAGCTCGCAGGGGGGCACAGATACGCAGTATTTT. This encodes CASSSQGGTDTQYF.

The V call is TRBV20-1, the J call TRBJ2-1, with 10 nucleotides matching TRBD2. With 0 bases clipped from V and 6 bases from J, the junction kept 14 bases outside the gene matches. This CDR3 comprises 18 residues. In germline, CDR1 is DFQATT, CDR2 SNEGSKA (reference sequence). CDR3 in DNA: TGCAGTGCTAGAGATGGTCTTTTGGTTAGCGGGAGGCTCAATGAGCAGTTCTTC. Its translation is CSARDGLLVSGRLNEQFF.

The chain links TRBV5-1 to TRBJ2-1, with D possibly being TRBD2 (6 bases). V shed 1 base and J shed 5 bases, with 13 bases lying between them. The V gene's germline CDR1 is SGHRS and CDR2 YFSETQ. CDR3 size: 15 residues. DNA for the CDR3: TGCGCCAGCAGCTTGACTAGCTTCCTCCACAATGAGCAGTTCTTC. Encoded protein: CASSLTSFLHNEQFF.

The chain carries TRBV12-3 or TRBV12-4 and TRBJ2-7, with no clear D. CDR3 length: 14 residues. V was shortened by 5 bases and J by 1 base, with 12 bases between the two germline ends. CDR3 in DNA: TGTGCCAGCAGTACGAGCAGGAGTTCCTACGAGCAGTACTTC. Encoded protein: CASSTSRSSYEQYF.

The V and J genes are TRBV10-3 and TRBJ2-6, with 9 bases aligning to TRBD1. V was clipped by 3 bases and J by 3 bases; unmatched bases: 9. The CDR3 is 18 amino acids. Germline lookup yields CDR1 ENHRY and CDR2 SYGVKD. The CDR3 bases are TGTGCCATCAGTGATAGATCGGACAGGGGTTATGGGGCCAACGTCCTGACTTTC. Protein: CAISDRSDRGYGANVLTF.

Many counts were recorded for this clonotype. This chain joins TRBV7-2 and TRBJ2-3, with D perhaps matching TRBD1 (5 bases). The CDR3 loop spans 14 amino acids. Germline loops: CDR1 SGHTA, CDR2 FQGNSA. V lost 4 bases and J lost 10, with 18 bases in between. The CDR3 here is CASSSRPREFPQYF. The DNA for the CDR3 is TGTGCCAGCAGCTCACGGCCCAGGGAATTCCCGCAGTATTTT.

The chain has TRBV20-1 and TRBJ1-5, with 11 bases identical to TRBD1. This CDR3 contains 15 residues. The trim removed 3 bases at V and 7 bases at J, leaving 8 bases unmatched. The germline V gene encodes CDR1 DFQATT and CDR2 SNEGSKA (reference sequence). The CDR3 loop is CSASLGQGDVQPQHF. The DNA of the CDR3 is TGCAGTGCTAGTCTGGGACAGGGGGACGTACAGCCCCAGCATTTT.

This clonotype was counted between two and nine times. The CDR3 loop reads CASSLSQARSTDTQYF. In nucleotides, the CDR3 is TGTGCCAGCAGCTTGTCACAGGCAAGGAGCACAGATACGCAGTATTTT. V gene TRBV5-5 combines with J gene TRBJ2-3, with TRBD1 as a possible D gene (5 bases). Trimming pared 1 base from V and 0 bases from J, leaving 12 bases between. In germline, CDR1 is SGHKS, CDR2 YYEKEE (reference sequence). This CDR3 comprises 16 residues. Full variable domain (rest looked up from reference TRBV5-5 and TRBJ2-3): DAGVTQSPTHLIKTRGQQVTLRCSPISGHKSVSWYQQVLGQGPQFIFQYYEKEERGRGNFPDRFSARQFPNYSSELNVNALLLGDSALYLCASSLSQARSTDTQYFGPGTRLTVL.

The chain recombines TRBV14 with TRBJ2-1, with no clear D. Germline-derived CDR1 and CDR2 are SGHDN and FVKESK. The CDR3 loop spans 17 amino acids. V gave up 0 bases and J gave up 5 bases, with 17 bases separating them. The CDR3 protein is CASSQDYTKKRNNEQFF. The DNA for the CDR3 is TGTGCCAGCAGCCAAGATTATACAAAAAAAAGGAACAATGAGCAGTTCTTC.

Ten or more counts support this clonotype. This chain links TRBV29-1 with TRBJ2-1, with 7 bases identical to TRBD2. The ends lost 4 bases at V and 5 bases at J; junction bases unmatched: 8. CDR1 is SQVTM, CDR2 ANQGSEA, per germline. This CDR3 region has 14 residues. Here the CDR3 DNA reads TGCAGCGTTGGAGGAGGGAGGGGTCACAATGAGCAGTTCTTC. Its translation: CSVGGGRGHNEQFF.

As concerns this clonotype: A read error may explain this, as a much larger clone is one base away. This chain uses TRBV7-8 with TRBJ2-3; D uncertain. The CDR3 runs 14 residues. From germline, CDR1 is SGHVS and CDR2 FQNEAQ. Trimming stripped 3 bases from V and 2 bases from J, with 9 bases between. Here the CDR3 reads CASSFGSHTDTQYF. In nucleotides, the CDR3 is TGTGCCAGCAGCTTCGGCAGCCACACAGATACGCAGTATTTT.

There are many counts of this clonotype. The chain carries TRBV5-1 and TRBJ2-5; either TRBD1 or TRBD2 may supply D (6 bases each). Per germline, CDR1 SGHRS and CDR2 YFSETQ. The CDR3 totals 14 residues. Trimming pared 4 bases from V and 0 bases from J, leaving 10 bases between. The CDR3 spells CASSPRDNQETQYF. The DNA of the CDR3 is TGCGCCAGCAGCCCGCGGGACAACCAAGAGACCCAGTACTTC.

The chain couples TRBV6-2 or TRBV6-3 to TRBJ2-2; D ambiguous. The CDR3 extends over 14 amino acids. V was shortened by 5 bases and J by 4 bases, with 11 bases between the two germline ends. Germline V gene data show CDR1 as MNHEY and CDR2 as SVGEGT. CDR3 bases: TGTGCCAGCAGTAACGGTTATGGCACCGGGGAGCTGTTTTTT. Amino acids: CASSNGYGTGELFF.

The chain employs TRBV3-1 and TRBJ2-5; TRBD2 aligns across 7 bases. The V gene's germline CDR1 is LGHDT and CDR2 YNNKEL (reference sequence). This CDR3 comprises 15 residues. After removal of 1 base from V and 4 bases from J, the junction contained 6 bases not matched to a gene. Here the CDR3 DNA reads TGTGCCAGCAGCCAAGCCATCAGCGGGGCAGAGACCCAGTACTTC. This sequence encodes CASSQAISGAETQYF.

V and J are TRBV7-2 and TRBJ2-4; either TRBD1 or TRBD2 may supply D (5 bases each). Germline loops: CDR1 SGHTA, CDR2 FQGNSA. The CDR3 runs 15 residues. Trimming removed 5 bases from V and 8 bases from J, with 19 bases in between. The CDR3 spells CASSTPGTRSHIQYF. The CDR3 nucleotides read TGTGCCAGCAGCACCCCCGGGACCCGATCGCACATTCAGTACTTC.

A remark on this clonotype: At one end, the junction sequence differs from germline, possibly due to a read error. This chain joins TRBV27 and TRBJ1-6; D is perhaps TRBD1 (6 bases). The CDR3 runs to 16 residues. Per the germline V gene, CDR1 is MNHEY and CDR2 is SMNVEV (reference sequence). CDR3 in DNA: TGTGCCAGCAGTTACAGGGCCAACTCCTATAATTCACCCCTACACTTT. Translating gives CASSYRANSYNSPLHF.

This chain uses TRBV6-1 with TRBJ2-1; the match to TRBD1 covers 12 bases. The CDR3 runs to 15 residues. V shed 6 bases, J shed 6 bases, and the junction held 6 bases outside the gene matches. Per the germline V gene, CDR1 is MNHNS and CDR2 is SASEGT. DNA of the CDR3: TGTGCCAGCAGAACCGGGACAGGGGGCTTCAATGAGCAGTTCTTC. Protein sequence: CASRTGTGGFNEQFF.

This clonotype was found a few times. The chain links TRBV28 to TRBJ2-4; D tentatively fits TRBD1 or TRBD2 (7 bases each). With 1 base removed from V and 0 bases from J, the gap between germline ends came to 19 bases. Germline-derived CDR1 and CDR2 are MDHEN and SYDVKM. This CDR3 has 19 amino acids. Written as DNA, the CDR3 is TGTGCCAGCAGTTTATCGGAGGTTCAGGGGGGGTTAGCCAAAAACATTCAGTACTTC. Amino acid sequence: CASSLSEVQGGLAKNIQYF.

The genes are TRBV7-2 and TRBJ2-5, with D possibly matching TRBD1 (7 bases). The CDR3 runs 13 residues. CDR1 is SGHTA, CDR2 FQGNSA, per germline. Trimming shortened V by 8 bases and J by 4 bases, and 14 bases separated the two germline ends. The CDR3 sequence is CASGGTELETQYF. DNA of the CDR3: TGTGCCAGCGGGGGGACAGAATTAGAGACCCAGTACTTC. The whole variable domain, filled in from reference TRBV7-2 and TRBJ2-5, reads GAGVSQSPSNKVTEKGKDVELRCDPISGHTALYWYRQSLGQGLEFLIYFQGNSAPDKSGLPSDRFSAERTGGSVSTLTIQRTQQEDSAVYLCASGGTELETQYFGPGTRLLVL.

The chain carries TRBV28 and TRBJ1-2, with D uncertain. Germline V gene lookup returns CDR1 MDHEN and CDR2 SYDVKM. This CDR3 region has 12 residues. The V and J ends lost 6 bases and 4 bases respectively, with 9 bases between them. Written as DNA, the CDR3 is TGTGCCAGCAGGCCGAATGGCTATGGCTACACCTTC. Translation gives CASRPNGYGYTF.